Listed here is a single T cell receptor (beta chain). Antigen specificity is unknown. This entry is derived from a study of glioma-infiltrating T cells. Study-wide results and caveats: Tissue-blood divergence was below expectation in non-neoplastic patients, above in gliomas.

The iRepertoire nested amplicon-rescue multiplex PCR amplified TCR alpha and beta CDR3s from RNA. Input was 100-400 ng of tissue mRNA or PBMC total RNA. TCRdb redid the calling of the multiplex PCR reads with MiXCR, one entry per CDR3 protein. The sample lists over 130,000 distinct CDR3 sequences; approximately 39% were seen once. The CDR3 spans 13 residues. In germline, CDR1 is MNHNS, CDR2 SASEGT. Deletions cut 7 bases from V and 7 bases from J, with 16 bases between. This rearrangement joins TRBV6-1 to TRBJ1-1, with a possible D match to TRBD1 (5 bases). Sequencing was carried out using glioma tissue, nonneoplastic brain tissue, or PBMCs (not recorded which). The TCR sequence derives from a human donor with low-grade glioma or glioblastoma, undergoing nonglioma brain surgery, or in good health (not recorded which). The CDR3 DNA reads TGTGCCAGCACTGGACTGGGACGGAGTGAAGCTTTCTTT. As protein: CASTGLGRSEAFF.